The 26 T cell receptor beta chains below come from one sample, sequenced in a study of neoadjuvant nivolumab and ipilimumab in lung cancer. Some clones are missing from TCRdb's copy, which holds only in-frame ones; the method was immunoSEQ multiplex PCR. Of about 30,000 clones in the sample, about 83% were seen once. Sequencing used tumor tissue, obtained after neoadjuvant nivolumab, alone or with ipilimumab, at or shortly before surgery. These receptors all come from an adult with non-small cell lung cancer.

The J gene is TRBJ1-3, the V gene TRBV5-1; no clear D. CDR1 and CDR2 from the germline V gene are SGHRS and YFSETQ. Deletions cut 4 bases from V and 4 bases from J, with 21 bases between. The CDR3 has 17 amino acids. CDR3 region: CASSPYSSARAGNTIYF. The CDR3 bases are TGCGCCAGCAGCCCCTACTCCTCTGCGAGGGCAGGAAACACCATATATTTT.

CDR3 sequence reads: CASSLLAGDYNEQFF. CDR3 in DNA: TGTGCCAGCAGCCTACTAGCGGGGGACTACAATGAGCAGTTCTTC. The chain links TRBV7-2 to TRBJ2-1, with TRBD2 matching over 11 bases. The CDR3 extends over 15 amino acids. Germline V CDR1 and CDR2: SGHTA, FQGNSA. The V gene end was trimmed by 5 bases and the J gene end by 3 bases; junction bases not matched to a gene: 3.

This chain links TRBV5-6 with TRBJ2-5; TRBD1 might be the D (6 bases). CDR3 length: 14 residues. Trimming removed 4 bases from V and 1 base from J, with 11 bases in between. Germline lookup yields CDR1 SGHDT and CDR2 YYEEEE. CDR3 residues: CASSPWTAQETQYF. The CDR3 bases are TGTGCCAGCAGCCCGTGGACAGCCCAAGAGACCCAGTACTTC.

This chain joins TRBV5-6 and TRBJ1-1; possibly TRBD1 for D (5 bases). The V end lost 0 bases, the J end lost 6 bases, and 6 bases lay between the germline ends. The CDR3 runs to 12 residues. Per germline, CDR1 SGHDT and CDR2 YYEEEE. The CDR3 DNA is TGTGCCAGCAGCTTGGGACAGCCTGAAGCTTTCTTT. It encodes CASSLGQPEAFF.

The sample holds a few counts of this clone. The chain is built from TRBV5-5 and TRBJ2-7; perhaps TRBD2 as D (5 bases). Trimming took off 2 bases at V and 3 bases at J, with 6 bases between the two ends. The germline gives CDR1 SGHKS, CDR2 YYEKEE (reference sequence). The CDR3 is 12 residues long. In DNA form, the CDR3 reads TGTGCCAGCAGCTTTGAGGGCTACGAGCAGTACTTC. It yields the protein CASSFEGYEQYF.

The chain employs TRBV5-4 and TRBJ2-5, with D tentatively TRBD1 or TRBD2 (5 bases each). Germline assignment: CDR1 SGHNT and CDR2 YYREEE (reference sequence). Trimming removed 0 bases at V and 5 bases at J, with 11 bases between. This CDR3 is 14 amino acids long. CDR3: CASSLGGASETQYF. CDR3 in DNA: TGTGCCAGCAGCTTGGGAGGGGCCAGCGAGACCCAGTACTTC.

The genes are TRBV25-1 and TRBJ1-5, with D tentatively TRBD1 (6 bases). Germline CDR1 reads MGHDK; CDR2 reads SYGVNS. The length of the CDR3 is 13 residues. V was shortened by 5 bases and J by 7 bases, with 12 bases between the two germline ends. The CDR3 bases are TGTGCCAGCAGTCTAGAACAGGGACAGCCCCAGCATTTT. Translated, it gives CASSLEQGQPQHF. Combining the CDR3 with reference TRBV25-1 and TRBJ1-5 gives the whole variable domain EADIYQTPRYLVIGTGKKITLECSQTMGHDKMYWYQQDPGMELHLIHYSYGVNSTEKGDLSSESTVSRIRTEHFPLTLESARPSHTSQYLCASSLEQGQPQHFGDGTRLSIL.

The V gene is TRBV28, the J gene TRBJ1-2; D unresolved. Deletions cut 1 base from V and 10 bases from J, with 7 bases between. Germline CDR1 reads MDHEN; CDR2 reads SYDVKM. This CDR3 is 11 amino acids long. CDR3 region: CASSLSAYYTF. The CDR3 DNA reads TGTGCCAGCAGTTTATCCGCCTACTACACCTTC.

CDR3 region: CASSQDHLFGNTIYF. CDR3 coding DNA: TGTGCCAGCAGCCAAGATCACCTGTTTGGAAACACCATATATTTT. The chain combines TRBV4-2 with TRBJ1-3, with D uncertain. Germline values: CDR1 LGHNA, CDR2 YNFKEQ. The CDR3 covers 15 residues. Deletions cut 0 bases from V and 3 bases from J, with 9 bases between.

V gene TRBV19 combines with J gene TRBJ1-2; D is uncertain. The CDR3 totals 12 residues. Trimming removed 6 bases from V and 0 bases from J, with 5 bases in between. Per the germline V gene, CDR1 is LNHDA and CDR2 is SQIVND (reference sequence). The CDR3, as DNA: TGTGCCAGTAGAGGACCTAACTATGGCTACACCTTC. It yields the protein CASRGPNYGYTF.

The chain joins TRBV4-1 to TRBJ1-5, with D unclear. CDR3 length equals 15 residues. CDR1 and CDR2 from the germline V gene are MGHRA and YSYEKL. Deletions cut 0 bases from V and 3 bases from J, with 9 bases between. CDR3 DNA: TGCGCCAGCAGCCAAGAAGATAGGGTCAATCAGCCCCAGCATTTT. It translates to CASSQEDRVNQPQHF.

The chain joins TRBV5-1 to TRBJ2-5; the match to TRBD2 covers 8 bases. The CDR3 consists of 15 residues. Trimming took 4 bases from V and 2 from J; bases not matched to a gene: 7. Per the germline V gene, CDR1 is SGHRS and CDR2 is YFSETQ. DNA for the CDR3: TGCGCCAGCAGCCGGGGGGGCCAAGTACAAGAGACCCAGTACTTC. Its protein is CASSRGGQVQETQYF.

This clone was recorded a few times. This chain links TRBV7-9 with TRBJ2-2; D assignment may be TRBD1 or TRBD2 (5 bases each). The CDR3 covers 15 residues. V was cut by 0 bases and J by 6 bases, with 11 bases left in between. Looked up from germline, CDR1 is SEHNR and CDR2 is FQNEAQ (reference sequence). The chain's CDR3 is CASSLAGGIAGELFF. The CDR3 DNA is TGTGCCAGCAGCTTAGCTGGGGGTATCGCCGGGGAGCTGTTTTTT.

The gene calls are TRBV25-1 and TRBJ2-3; no definite D call. Trimming pared 8 bases from V and 0 bases from J, leaving 12 bases between. Germline loops: CDR1 MGHDK, CDR2 SYGVNS. This CDR3 spans 14 amino acids. The CDR3 here is CASSRVQSTDTQYF. The CDR3 region has the DNA TGTGCCAGCTCCCGGGTCCAGAGCACAGATACGCAGTATTTT.

The chain has TRBV6-5 and TRBJ2-5; 8 bases are a match to TRBD2. The CDR3 contains 15 residues. J lost 4 bases, V lost 0 bases, and 4 bases had no gene match. Germline CDR1 is MNHEY and CDR2 is SVGAGI. The CDR3 region has the DNA TGTGCCAGCAGTTACTCGATCGGGGGGGCAGAGACCCAGTACTTC. It encodes CASSYSIGGAETQYF.

The chain joins TRBV19 to TRBJ2-5; the D gene is possibly TRBD1 (5 bases). Trimming removed 2 bases from V and 5 bases from J, with 9 bases in between. The germline V gene has CDR1 LNHDA and CDR2 SQIVND (reference sequence). CDR3 length equals 13 residues. CDR3 in DNA: TGTGCCAGTAGTATAATGGCAGGGGAGACCCAGTACTTC. Amino acid sequence: CASSIMAGETQYF.

The V gene is TRBV19, the J gene TRBJ1-2; 7 nucleotides line up with TRBD1. In germline, CDR1 is LNHDA, CDR2 SQIVND (reference sequence). V shed 4 bases, J shed 7 bases, and the junction held 6 bases outside the gene matches. This CDR3 has 13 amino acids. The CDR3 sequence is CASSTGQATGYTF. For the CDR3, the DNA is TGTGCCAGTAGTACCGGACAGGCGACTGGCTACACCTTC.

V is TRBV18 and J is TRBJ1-2, with a tentative D call TRBD1 (5 bases). With 1 base removed from V and 8 bases from J, the gap between germline ends came to 8 bases. The CDR3 sequence is 12 residues long. Per the germline V gene, CDR1 is KGHSH and CDR2 is LQKENI. DNA for the CDR3: TGTGCCAGCTCACCACAGGGGAACGGCTACACCTTC. Encoded protein: CASSPQGNGYTF.

On this clone: Sequence at one end of the junction differs from germline and may be a read error. The chain recombines TRBV2 with TRBJ1-5; a weak D match, TRBD1 (5 bases). The CDR3 runs 16 residues. CDR1 and CDR2 (germline): SNHLY, FYNNEI. The CDR3 here is CASRAGTIDSNQPQHF. CDR3 coding DNA: TGTGCAAGCAGGGCAGGGACTATCGATAGCAATCAGCCCCAGCATTTT.

The chain is built from TRBV11-1 and TRBJ2-5, with 12 bases fitting TRBD2. The CDR3 runs 15 residues. Germline-derived CDR1 and CDR2 are SGHAT and FQDESV (reference sequence). Trimming took 2 bases from V and 3 from J; bases not matched to a gene: 1. CDR3 region: CASSLRLAGEETQYF. CDR3 DNA: TGTGCCAGCAGCTTAAGACTAGCGGGAGAAGAGACCCAGTACTTC. Together with reference TRBV11-1 and TRBJ2-5, the CDR3 gives the full variable domain: EAEVAQSPRYKITEKSQAVAFWCDPISGHATLYWYRQILGQGPELLVQFQDESVVDDSQLPKDRFSAERLKGVDSTLKIQPAELGDSAMYLCASSLRLAGEETQYFGPGTRLLVL.

The chain couples TRBV29-1 to TRBJ1-1, with unresolved D. Germline V gene lookup returns CDR1 SQVTM and CDR2 ANQGSEA. With 1 base removed from V and 1 base from J, the gap between germline ends came to 13 bases. This CDR3 contains 15 residues. The CDR3 DNA reads as TGCAGCGTTGAAGTCGTGGGTCTTACGAACACTGAAGCTTTCTTT. Translating gives CSVEVVGLTNTEAFF.

This chain joins TRBV29-1 and TRBJ2-3; D gene unclear. This CDR3 contains 13 residues. Germline loops: CDR1 SQVTM, CDR2 ANQGSEA. The ends were cut back, 6 bases at V and 5 bases at J, with 15 bases in the middle. CDR3 DNA sequence: TGCAGCGTAAATCTACCGGGCCTAGATACGCAGTATTTT. Encoded protein: CSVNLPGLDTQYF.

V and J are TRBV10-3 and TRBJ1-5; TRBD1 matches at 7 bases. V shed 2 bases and J 5 bases; nucleotides not matched to a gene: 3. This CDR3 contains 14 residues. The V gene's germline CDR1 is ENHRY and CDR2 SYGVKD. CDR3 DNA sequence: TGTGCCATCAGTGAGGGACAGGCGTATCAGCCCCAGCATTTT. As protein: CAISEGQAYQPQHF.

V gene TRBV4-1 combines with J gene TRBJ2-7, with 9 bases lining up with TRBD2. J lost 2 bases, V lost 2 bases, and 4 bases had no gene match. The CDR3 loop spans 15 amino acids. Germline V lookup: CDR1 MGHRA, CDR2 YSYEKL. This chain's CDR3 is CASSQTRGGPYEQYF. The CDR3 bases are TGCGCCAGCAGCCAAACGCGGGGGGGCCCCTACGAGCAGTACTTC.

This chain uses TRBV7-2 with TRBJ2-3; no clear D gene. The CDR3 totals 14 residues. V was pared by 3 bases and J by 6 bases, with 13 bases between. The germline gives CDR1 SGHTA, CDR2 FQGNSA. The CDR3: CASSLGVATDTQYF. The CDR3 DNA follows: TGTGCCAGCAGCTTGGGTGTAGCAACCGATACGCAGTATTTT.

Only a few counts were recorded for this clone. The chain links TRBV11-2 to TRBJ2-3; possibly TRBD1 or TRBD2 for D (5 bases each). This CDR3 contains 15 residues. V lost 2 bases and J lost 3, with 12 bases in between. Germline V gives CDR1 SGHAT, CDR2 FQNNGV. The CDR3 nucleotides read TGTGCCAGCAGCTTAAATACGTGGGGGACAGATACGCAGTATTTT. This encodes CASSLNTWGTDTQYF.